The 24 T cell receptor beta chains below all came from one sample that was sequenced in a study of vaccination effects on CD4 cells after COVID-19. CD4+ T cells specific for antigen were expanded with viral peptide pools by the ViraFEST assay before sequencing. Isolation of CD4+ T cells took place after around 10 days of culture. Participants received two doses of either the BNT162b2 or mRNA-1273 vaccine. Assay: immunoSEQ multiplex PCR; the TCRdb copy retains only in-frame clones and omits some. Of 20,000 to 30,000 clones in the sample, about three quarters are singletons; the top ten hold roughly 20%. Their antigens are not known. The source was CD4+ T cells from PBMCs cultured with HCoV-NL63 spike peptides, collected after COVID-19 vaccination. The receptors here all came from a human donor who received a COVID-19 vaccine.

V and J are TRBV7-8 and TRBJ1-2; 8 nucleotides match TRBD1. The CDR3 spans 13 residues. J gave up 6 bases and V 8 bases, and 8 bases lay outside the gene matches. CDR1 and CDR2 (germline): SGHVS, FQNEAQ. The CDR3 DNA sequence: TGTGCCAGCTCGGGACAGGTCCTTAATGGCTACACCTTC. Translated, it gives CASSGQVLNGYTF.

This clone turned up a few times. The chain uses TRBV19 and TRBJ1-2; 9 bases align to TRBD1. CDR3 size: 15 residues. Germline-derived CDR1 and CDR2 are LNHDA and SQIVND (reference sequence). J gave up 1 base and V 8 bases, and 8 bases lay outside the gene matches. CDR3 sequence: CASVPSGQGNYGYTF. Here the CDR3 DNA reads TGTGCCAGTGTCCCCTCGGGACAGGGTAACTATGGCTACACCTTC.

The chain has TRBV6-1 and TRBJ1-3; 7 bases fit TRBD1. Germline V gene lookup returns CDR1 MNHNS and CDR2 SASEGT. This CDR3 has 15 amino acids. V dropped 1 base and J dropped 2; count of bases not matched to a gene: 2. The DNA of the CDR3 is TGTGCCAGCAGTGAAGTAGGGGGCCCTGGAAACACCATATATTTT. This sequence encodes CASSEVGGPGNTIYF.

This chain connects TRBV7-2 to TRBJ2-5; a weak D match, TRBD1 (6 bases). The CDR3 has 15 residues. With 6 bases removed from V and 3 bases from J, the gap between germline ends came to 17 bases. Germline V gene sequence: CDR1 SGHTA, CDR2 FQGNSA. In DNA form, the CDR3 reads TGTGCCAGCAGTCTACAGGGCAGTAGAAAAGAGACCCAGTACTTC. It encodes CASSLQGSRKETQYF.

The chain recombines TRBV19 with TRBJ2-1, with 14 bases identical to TRBD2. This CDR3 is built from 16 residues. The germline V gene has CDR1 LNHDA and CDR2 SQIVND (reference sequence). Germline trimming cut 5 bases from V and 9 bases from J; bases unmatched to any gene: 9. The DNA for the CDR3 is TGTGCCAGTAGTTTTCGGACTAGCGGGGGGTCGGGTGAGCAGTTCTTC. It encodes CASSFRTSGGSGEQFF.

The rearrangement joins TRBV5-4 to TRBJ1-6, with 10 bases identical to TRBD1. This CDR3 is 15 amino acids long. After removal of 8 bases from V and 0 bases from J, the junction contained 2 bases not matched to a gene. Germline loops: CDR1 SGHNT, CDR2 YYREEE (reference sequence). The CDR3 DNA is TGTGCCAGTGGACAGGGGGACTCCTATAATTCACCCCTCCACTTT. Its protein is CASGQGDSYNSPLHF.

The chain joins TRBV11-2 to TRBJ2-3, with D unclear. The germline CDR1 and CDR2 sequences are SGHAT and FQNNGV. With 7 bases removed from V and 4 bases from J, the gap between germline ends came to 9 bases. The CDR3 consists of 12 residues. The CDR3: CASTHGADTQYF. The CDR3 region has the DNA TGTGCCAGCACCCACGGCGCAGATACGCAGTATTTT.

This sequence joins TRBV4-1 and TRBJ2-7; D possibly uses TRBD1 or TRBD2 (5 bases each). This CDR3 region has 13 residues. Trimming removed 3 bases from V and 2 bases from J, with 8 bases in between. Germline V gene data show CDR1 as MGHRA and CDR2 as YSYEKL. Here the CDR3 DNA reads TGCGCCAGCAGCCACAGGGACGCCTACGAGCAGTACTTC. The encoded protein is CASSHRDAYEQYF.

The chain links TRBV3-1 (or the pseudogene TRBV3-2) to TRBJ1-1; D not resolved. Germline V gene sequence: CDR1 LGHDT, CDR2 YNNKEL (reference sequence). The CDR3 totals 11 residues. Deletions cut 3 bases from V and 3 bases from J, with 2 bases between. The CDR3 spells CASSHYTEAFF. Here the CDR3 DNA reads TGTGCCAGCAGCCACTACACTGAAGCTTTCTTT.

V and J are TRBV3-1 (or the pseudogene TRBV3-2) and TRBJ1-6; weak D call: TRBD1 (5 bases). Looked up from germline, CDR1 is LGHDT and CDR2 is YNNKEL (reference sequence). The CDR3 is made up of 14 amino acids. Trimming left V 6 bases short and J 5 bases short, with 11 bases between. The CDR3 reads CASSTGTHNSPLHF. For the CDR3, the DNA is TGTGCCAGCAGTACCGGGACCCATAATTCACCCCTCCACTTT.

The V call is TRBV28, the J call TRBJ2-3; 9 positions match TRBD1. The junction had 10 bases not matched to a gene; V was cut back by 5 bases and J by 4 bases. Germline V CDR1 and CDR2: MDHEN, SYDVKM. CDR3 size: 16 residues. The CDR3 region has the DNA TGTGCCAGCAGTCCCCCCGACAGGGGGTTAGCAGATACGCAGTATTTT. Translation gives CASSPPDRGLADTQYF.

The chain couples TRBV30 to TRBJ2-5, with D maybe TRBD2 (5 bases). Per the germline V gene, CDR1 is GTSNPN and CDR2 is SVGIG (reference sequence). V lost 1 base, J lost 2 bases, and 20 bases lay in between. The CDR3 spans 17 residues. CDR3: CAWSANLVPGSQETQYF. Written as DNA, the CDR3 is TGTGCCTGGAGTGCCAACCTCGTCCCGGGGTCGCAAGAGACCCAGTACTTC.

As regards this clone: The sample contains more than one DNA sequence encoding this CDR3. This chain joins TRBV6-1 and TRBJ2-5; 12 positions match TRBD2. CDR3 length equals 15 residues. Germline trimming cut 2 bases from V and 2 bases from J; bases unmatched to any gene: 0. CDR1 is MNHNS and CDR2 is SASEGT in the germline V gene. CDR3 in DNA: TGTGCCAGCAGTGAACTAGCGGGGGGGCAAGAGACCCAGTACTTC. Amino acids: CASSELAGGQETQYF.

The V and J genes are TRBV11-2 and TRBJ1-1; D is possibly TRBD1 (5 bases). The V gene's germline CDR1 is SGHAT and CDR2 FQNNGV. V was shortened by 5 bases and J by 1 base, with 11 bases between the two germline ends. The CDR3 length is 14 residues. The CDR3 reads CASSRGTPNTEAFF. In DNA form, the CDR3 reads TGTGCCAGCAGCCGCGGGACGCCGAACACTGAAGCTTTCTTT.

This sequence joins TRBV28 and TRBJ1-5; no definite D call. Germline CDR1 is MDHEN and CDR2 is SYDVKM. The ends were cut back, 3 bases at V and 3 bases at J, with 12 bases in the middle. The CDR3 sequence is 15 residues long. CDR3 in DNA: TGTGCCAGCAGTTTCGGTTCCAGTCCCAATCAGCCCCAGCATTTT. This translates into CASSFGSSPNQPQHF.

The chain combines TRBV7-9 with TRBJ2-7; D not certain. The germline V and J ends were trimmed by 6 bases and 3 bases, with 9 bases remaining between them. Germline CDR1 SEHNR, CDR2 FQNEAQ (reference sequence). The CDR3 is 12 amino acids. For the CDR3, the DNA is TGTGCCAGCAGTCGCGACGGCTACGAGCAGTACTTC. Amino acids: CASSRDGYEQYF.

As for this clone: Germline is not matched at one junction end, which may reflect a read error. The rearrangement links TRBV7-9 to TRBJ1-6, with D possibly being TRBD1 (6 bases). Germline CDR1 is SEHNR and CDR2 is FQNEAQ (reference sequence). CDR3 length: 16 amino acids. Here the CDR3 reads CASSLPTGSNNSPLHF. CDR3 DNA: TGTGCCAGCTCTCTCCCGACAGGCTCCAATAATTCACCCCTCCACTTT.

The genes are TRBV5-1 and TRBJ1-1, with TRBD1 matching over 8 bases. Looked up from germline, CDR1 is SGHRS and CDR2 is YFSETQ. V shed 4 bases, J shed 3 bases, and the junction held 5 bases outside the gene matches. This CDR3 is 14 amino acids long. CDR3 sequence (DNA): TGCGCCAGCAGCGGACAGGGTTTGCACACTGAAGCTTTCTTT. Protein: CASSGQGLHTEAFF.

The chain employs TRBV12-3 or TRBV12-4 and TRBJ2-7; D unresolved. CDR3 length: 13 residues. V lost 3 bases and J 6 bases, leaving 12 bases between the germline ends. The CDR3 DNA follows: TGTGCCAGCAGTTTTAAGACCATGAGCGAGCAGTACTTC. Residues: CASSFKTMSEQYF.

The gene calls are TRBV19 and TRBJ2-1; TRBD1 agrees at 10 bases. The CDR3 is 15 residues long. V gave up 7 bases and J gave up 3 bases; unmatched junction bases: 6. Per the germline V gene, CDR1 is LNHDA and CDR2 is SQIVND (reference sequence). The CDR3 DNA is TGTGCCAGTACCGAGGGACAGGGGAACTACAATGAGCAGTTCTTC. Translating gives CASTEGQGNYNEQFF.

The chain recombines TRBV30 with TRBJ1-5, with TRBD1 as a possible D gene (6 bases). The germline V gene has CDR1 GTSNPN and CDR2 SVGIG (reference sequence). The V end was cut by 0 bases, the J end by 7 bases, with 10 bases between. CDR3 length: 13 amino acids. CDR3 region: CAWSVAGAQPQHF. The CDR3 DNA follows: TGTGCCTGGAGTGTGGCGGGGGCCCAGCCCCAGCATTTT. Complete variable domain (other parts from reference TRBV30 and TRBJ1-5): SQTIHQWPATLVQPVGSPLSLECTVEGTSNPNLYWYRQAAGRGLQLLFYSVGIGQISSEVPQNLSASRPQDRQFILSSKKLLLSDSGFYLCAWSVAGAQPQHFGDGTRLSIL.

This chain links TRBV3-1 (or the pseudogene TRBV3-2) with TRBJ2-7; D unclear. V shed 2 bases and J shed 2 bases, with 7 bases lying between them. Looked up from germline, CDR1 is LGHDT and CDR2 is YNNKEL (reference sequence). The CDR3 runs 13 residues. CDR3 in amino acids: CASSQRAPYEQYF. The CDR3 DNA follows: TGTGCCAGCAGCCAAAGGGCGCCCTACGAGCAGTACTTC.

The CDR3 nucleotides are TGCGCCAGCAGCTGGCCGGGACAGGAAGCTAACTATGGCTACACCTTC. Its translation: CASSWPGQEANYGYTF. The chain carries TRBV5-1 and TRBJ1-2, with 8 nucleotides matching TRBD1. CDR1 is SGHRS and CDR2 is YFSETQ in the germline V gene. Germline trimming cut 3 bases from V and 0 bases from J; bases unmatched to any gene: 7. The CDR3 totals 16 residues.

V and J are TRBV2 and TRBJ2-1; D possibly matches TRBD1 or TRBD2 (5 bases each). There are 13 residues in the CDR3. Germline V CDR1 and CDR2: SNHLY, FYNNEI. Trimming removed 7 bases from V and 6 bases from J, with 13 bases in between. The chain's CDR3 is CASTRDAINEQFF. The DNA for the CDR3 is TGTGCCAGCACTCGGGACGCCATCAATGAGCAGTTCTTC.